A selection of T cell receptor beta chains follows, all from one sample in a study of neurological immune-mediated disorders. TCRdb recomputed calls from the 5' RACE reads with MiXCR, one row per CDR3 protein. The sample includes 55,000 or so distinct CDR3 sequences, 4% of them seen just once. Sequencing input: CD4+ T cells from blood. These TCRs come from a woman aged 35 to 49 with multiple sclerosis. Each CDR3 is given without its conserved first and last residue. The order of the fields is V gene, J gene, CDR3 protein.

v_call: TRBV2
j_call: TRBJ1-4
cdr3_aa: ASSRPTGINEKLF

v_call: TRBV5-1
j_call: TRBJ1-4
cdr3_aa: ASSSQPSSGSEKLF

v_call: TRBV5-1
j_call: TRBJ2-3
cdr3_aa: ATSGGGPRTDTQY

v_call: TRBV20-1
j_call: TRBJ2-1
cdr3_aa: SAPGLAVSSSYNEQF

v_call: TRBV4-2
j_call: TRBJ2-7
cdr3_aa: ASSQDERGRQQY

v_call: TRBV5-1
j_call: TRBJ2-1
cdr3_aa: ASMERGSTFLNEQF

v_call: TRBV11-2
j_call: TRBJ1-1
cdr3_aa: ASSLAQGYTEAF

v_call: TRBV18
j_call: TRBJ2-7
cdr3_aa: ASSPSGGNEQY

v_call: TRBV5-1
j_call: TRBJ1-2
cdr3_aa: ASSPKVGGYGYT

v_call: TRBV9
j_call: TRBJ2-1
cdr3_aa: ASSAGLAGVGQF

v_call: TRBV5-1
j_call: TRBJ2-1
cdr3_aa: ASSLTTTGAYNEQF